These 5 T cell receptor beta chains were sequenced from one sample in a study of blood T cell repertoires in COVID-19. Some clones are missing from TCRdb's copy, which holds only in-frame ones; the method was immunoSEQ multiplex PCR. The sample gives more than 200,000 clones, less than 90% of which show up once; around 2.5% is in the top ten. Material: peripheral blood. The receptors were sampled from a woman aged 70-85 years with active or convalescent COVID-19.

The chain uses TRBV6-5 and TRBJ2-1; perhaps TRBD2 as D (6 bases). The V and J ends lost 0 bases and 7 bases respectively, with 13 bases between them. Germline V lookup: CDR1 MNHEY, CDR2 SVGAGI. The CDR3 covers 15 residues. This CDR3 reads CASSYSWRDPNEQFF. CDR3 nucleotide sequence: TGTGCCAGCAGTTACTCCTGGCGGGACCCTAATGAGCAGTTCTTC.

The chain recombines TRBV7-2 with TRBJ2-2; 7 nucleotides line up with TRBD1. J lost 7 bases, V lost 5 bases, and 10 bases had no gene match. The CDR3 covers 15 residues. Germline V gives CDR1 SGHTA, CDR2 FQGNSA. The CDR3 DNA follows: TGTGCCAGCAGCCTTAGACAGGGTAGAGTCGGGGAGCTGTTTTTT. This translates into CASSLRQGRVGELFF. The whole variable domain, filled in from reference TRBV7-2 and TRBJ2-2, reads GAGVSQSPSNKVTEKGKDVELRCDPISGHTALYWYRQSLGQGLEFLIYFQGNSAPDKSGLPSDRFSAERTGGSVSTLTIQRTQQEDSAVYLCASSLRQGRVGELFFGEGSRLTVL.

This chain joins TRBV5-1 and TRBJ2-5; a possible D gene is TRBD1 (5 bases). Germline V gene lookup returns CDR1 SGHRS and CDR2 YFSETQ. The CDR3 consists of 15 residues. Trimming stripped 0 bases from V and 2 bases from J, with 11 bases between. CDR3 loop: CASSLALGPQETQYF. The CDR3 DNA reads as TGCGCCAGCAGCTTGGCCCTGGGGCCGCAAGAGACCCAGTACTTC.

The chain couples TRBV3-1 (or the pseudogene TRBV3-2) to TRBJ1-4, with D possibly being TRBD1 (6 bases). Germline CDR1 reads LGHDT; CDR2 reads YNNKEL (reference sequence). The CDR3 length is 16 residues. The V end was cut by 1 base, the J end by 5 bases, with 14 bases between. The CDR3 is CASSQGWAGENEKLFF. The CDR3 bases are TGTGCCAGCAGCCAAGGATGGGCAGGGGAGAATGAAAAACTGTTTTTT.

The rearrangement links TRBV7-3 to TRBJ1-2; D not resolved. The CDR3 extends over 13 amino acids. Germline V gene lookup returns CDR1 SGHTA and CDR2 FQGTGA. V lost 3 bases to trimming and J lost 4 bases, with 9 bases between them. CDR3 amino acids: CASSFTAGYGYTF. CDR3 DNA sequence: TGTGCCAGCAGCTTTACGGCGGGCTATGGCTACACCTTC.